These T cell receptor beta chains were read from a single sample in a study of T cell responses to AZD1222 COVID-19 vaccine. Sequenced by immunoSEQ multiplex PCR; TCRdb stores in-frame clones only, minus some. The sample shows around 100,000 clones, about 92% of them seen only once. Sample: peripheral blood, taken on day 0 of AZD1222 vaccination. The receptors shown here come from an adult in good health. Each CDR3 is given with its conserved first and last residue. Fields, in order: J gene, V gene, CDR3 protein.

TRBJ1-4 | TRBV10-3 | CAISEGGNGNEKLFF
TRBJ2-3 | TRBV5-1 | CASSPTGNTDTQYF
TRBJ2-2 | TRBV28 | CASHRGSGELFF
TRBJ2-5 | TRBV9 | CASSVNPTLETQYF
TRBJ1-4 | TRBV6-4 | CASSDSTRSYTDREVNEKLFF
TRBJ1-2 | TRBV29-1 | CSVGAGGHGYTF
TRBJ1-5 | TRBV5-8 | CASSPRFNRVSPQHF
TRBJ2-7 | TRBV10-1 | CASQRQTYEQYF
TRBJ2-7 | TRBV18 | CASSGDGDYEQYF
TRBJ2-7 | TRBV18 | CASSPMDVGYEQYF
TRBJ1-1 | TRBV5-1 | CASSSGTGVTEAFF
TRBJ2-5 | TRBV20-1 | CSASGGGDEETQYF
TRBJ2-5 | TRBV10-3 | CAISPPGNQETQYF
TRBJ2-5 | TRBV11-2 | CASSLGVQETQYF
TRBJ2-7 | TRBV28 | CASSKTGDSYEQYF
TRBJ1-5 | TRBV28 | CASSVPGNRKAQHF
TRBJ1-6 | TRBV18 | CASSLKQGALSESPLHF
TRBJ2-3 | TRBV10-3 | CAISGASGGMPDTQYF
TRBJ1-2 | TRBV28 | CASRSEYGYTF
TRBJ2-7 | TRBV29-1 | CSVVAAGKAYEQYF
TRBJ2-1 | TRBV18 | CASSPLPGTGHNEQFF
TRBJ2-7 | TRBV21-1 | CASSKVWPGKPRRRDEQYF
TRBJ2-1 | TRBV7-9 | CASSLSGGEFF
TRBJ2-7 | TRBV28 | CASRRRRTSGYEQYF
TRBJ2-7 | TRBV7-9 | CASSSLKLPGTGGEQYF
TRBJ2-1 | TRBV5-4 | CASSLDGQRYNEQFF
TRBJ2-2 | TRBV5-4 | CASSGGGTNTGELFF
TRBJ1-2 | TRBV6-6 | CASSLDSKLRFFYGYTF
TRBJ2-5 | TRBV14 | CASSPPGTGRLRETQYF
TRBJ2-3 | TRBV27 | CASSLPDTTDTQYF